This paragraph reports one T cell receptor (beta chain). Trimming took off 5 bases at V and 4 bases at J, with 20 bases between the two ends. Germline lookup yields CDR1 SGHTA and CDR2 FQGTGA. The CDR3 is 16 residues long. This entry comes from a study of cytomegalovirus exposure and HLA in healthy donors. PCR employed 60 Vbeta and 13 Jbeta primers. Measured with immunoSEQ multiplex PCR; TCRdb has only the in-frame clones, and not every one. The sample consists of under 200,000 clones, about 65% of them appearing once. The TCR sequence derives from a girl under 18 in good health and CMV-seronegative. This chain joins TRBV7-3 and TRBJ1-2; tentative D call: TRBD1 (5 bases). Sample: PBMCs. The CDR3 protein is CASSNRQGGAVYGYTF. CDR3 DNA sequence: TGTGCCAGCAGCAACCGTCAGGGAGGGGCAGTCTATGGCTACACCTTC.